These 29 T cell receptor beta chains came from one sample sequenced in a study of chemoradiotherapy in HPV16-positive cancers. Libraries were prepared by immunoSEQ multiplex PCR; TCRdb keeps only in-frame clonotypes and omits some of them. The data contain 7,500 or so clones, 71% of them singletons. The sequencing here drew on tumor tissue, taken from a patient who underwent chemoradiotherapy. These receptors were taken from a human donor with HPV-associated anogenital cancer.

About this clone itself: This sample includes further DNA sequences coding for the same CDR3. This chain connects TRBV5-1 to TRBJ2-1; 7 positions agree with TRBD1. The CDR3 length is 14 residues. The junction had 4 bases not matched to a gene; V was cut back by 0 bases and J by 7 bases. Germline-derived CDR1 and CDR2 are SGHRS and YFSETQ. The CDR3 DNA is TGCGCCAGCAGCTTGGACAGGGGTGGGAATGAGCAGTTCTTC. Its protein is CASSLDRGGNEQFF.

The rearrangement joins TRBV4-3 to TRBJ2-1; 8 bases line up with TRBD2. Germline CDR1 and CDR2: LGHNA and YSLEER. This CDR3 spans 16 amino acids. V shed 1 base, J shed 4 bases, and the junction held 6 bases outside the gene matches. Here the CDR3 reads CASSQVHTSGYNEQFF. The DNA for the CDR3 is TGCGCCAGCAGCCAAGTCCACACTAGCGGATACAATGAGCAGTTCTTC.

The chain uses TRBV5-1 and TRBJ2-7; no definite D call. The CDR3 is made up of 11 amino acids. Germline CDR1 reads SGHRS; CDR2 reads YFSETQ. The ends were cut back, 4 bases at V and 6 bases at J, with 8 bases in the middle. The DNA of the CDR3 is TGCGCCAGCAGCAACCTCCGCGAGCAGTACTTC. Translated: CASSNLREQYF. Combining the CDR3 with reference TRBV5-1 and TRBJ2-7 gives the whole variable domain KAGVTQTPRYLIKTRGQQVTLSCSPISGHRSVSWYQQTPGQGLQFLFEYFSETQRNKGNFPGRFSGRQFSNSRSEMNVSTLELGDSALYLCASSNLREQYFGPGTRLTVT.

The J gene is TRBJ1-3, the V gene TRBV19, with D possibly being TRBD1 (5 bases). CDR3 size: 12 residues. Trimming stripped 9 bases from V and 4 bases from J, with 10 bases between. Germline CDR1 and CDR2: LNHDA and SQIVND (reference sequence). The CDR3 loop is CASRGRGNTIYF. CDR3 DNA sequence: TGTGCCAGCCGGGGGAGGGGAAACACCATATATTTT.

The rearrangement joins TRBV25-1 to TRBJ1-2; D is perhaps TRBD1 (6 bases). Germline V lookup: CDR1 MGHDK, CDR2 SYGVNS. The V and J ends lost 2 bases and 0 bases respectively, with 10 bases between them. CDR3 size: 15 residues. CDR3 amino acids: CASSEPGQSNYGYTF. The CDR3 bases are TGTGCCAGCAGTGAACCTGGACAGTCTAACTATGGCTACACCTTC.

V gene TRBV6-5 combines with J gene TRBJ1-1; D not certain. This CDR3 contains 13 residues. Deletions cut 4 bases from V and 5 bases from J, with 11 bases between. Germline loops: CDR1 MNHEY, CDR2 SVGAGI. The DNA of the CDR3 is TGTGCCAGCAGTTCGTCCGCCACAACTGAAGCTTTCTTT. It is translated as CASSSSATTEAFF.

The chain recombines TRBV7-6 with TRBJ1-2; 8 nucleotides line up with TRBD1. The CDR3 runs to 14 residues. V shed 5 bases and J 5 bases; nucleotides not matched to a gene: 7. Germline V gene data show CDR1 as SGHVS and CDR2 as FNYEAQ. CDR3: CASSPAGGAYGYTF. The CDR3 region has the DNA TGTGCCAGCAGCCCCGCAGGGGGCGCATATGGCTACACCTTC.

The chain employs TRBV2 and TRBJ2-5; D could derive from TRBD1 or TRBD2 (5 bases each). V was clipped by 1 base and J by 9 bases, with 12 bases between them. Germline V lookup: CDR1 SNHLY, CDR2 FYNNEI. This CDR3 contains 13 residues. CDR3 sequence: CASSEDWGWPQYF. The DNA for the CDR3 is TGTGCCAGCAGTGAAGACTGGGGGTGGCCCCAGTACTTC. Based on the CDR3 plus reference TRBV2 and TRBJ2-5, the full variable domain is EPEVTQTPSHQVTQMGQEVILRCVPISNHLYFYWYRQILGQKVEFLVSFYNNEISEKSEIFDDQFSVERPDGSNFTLKIRSTKLEDSAMYFCASSEDWGWPQYFGPGTRLLVL.

With regard to this clone: Other nucleotide sequences from this sample produce the same CDR3. The rearrangement uses TRBV7-2 and TRBJ2-3; the D is unclear. Trimming shortened V by 3 bases and J by 0 bases, and 10 bases separated the two germline ends. CDR1 SGHTA and CDR2 FQGNSA come from the germline V gene. The CDR3 contains 15 residues. The CDR3 DNA follows: TGTGCCAGCAGCTTTGCGTGGGGAAGCACAGATACGCAGTATTTT. Translated, it gives CASSFAWGSTDTQYF.

The chain combines TRBV6-4 with TRBJ2-3; 12 positions match TRBD2. The length of the CDR3 is 15 residues. CDR1 and CDR2 from the germline V gene are MRHNA and SNTAGT. The J segment lost 3 bases and the V segment lost 3 bases, leaving 1 base of the junction unmatched. CDR3 protein: CASSETSGGTDTQYF. The DNA for the CDR3 is TGTGCCAGCAGTGAAACTAGCGGGGGGACAGATACGCAGTATTTT.

This clone turned up a few times. The V and J genes are TRBV27 and TRBJ2-7, with 7 bases aligning to TRBD2. The CDR3 has 14 residues. The V gene's germline CDR1 is MNHEY and CDR2 SMNVEV (reference sequence). V trimming: 3 bases; J trimming: 3 bases; junction bases outside the gene matches: 5. CDR3 DNA: TGTGCCAGCAGTTTTGCCGGGACTAACTACGAGCAGTACTTC. Protein product: CASSFAGTNYEQYF.

The chain employs TRBV19 and TRBJ1-2, with unresolved D. This CDR3 has 14 residues. Between the trimmed V and J ends, which lost 6 bases and 4 bases, there was a span of 15 bases. Germline V gene data show CDR1 as LNHDA and CDR2 as SQIVND (reference sequence). DNA for the CDR3: TGTGCCAGTAGACCCCCAGACAAGTTCTATGGCTACACCTTC. Its protein is CASRPPDKFYGYTF.

The CDR3 region has the DNA TGCGCCAGCAGCTCGAAAGCGGGATCGAACACCGGGGAGCTGTTTTTT. Translation gives CASSSKAGSNTGELFF. V and J are TRBV5-1 and TRBJ2-2; 7 nucleotides match TRBD2. CDR3 length: 16 amino acids. The germline gives CDR1 SGHRS, CDR2 YFSETQ. The ends lost 3 bases at V and 0 bases at J; junction bases unmatched: 5.

Points on this clone: The sample carries other DNA sequences with the same CDR3. CDR3 DNA: TGCGCCAGCAGCTTGGATAGCGGGACTGCCTACAATGAGCAGTTCTTC. Translated: CASSLDSGTAYNEQFF. This chain uses TRBV5-1 with TRBJ2-1; 8 bases are a match to TRBD2. The CDR3 covers 16 residues. Germline trimming cut 0 bases from V and 2 bases from J; bases unmatched to any gene: 4. Looked up from germline, CDR1 is SGHRS and CDR2 is YFSETQ.

This chain joins TRBV6-1 and TRBJ1-1; maybe TRBD1 (5 bases). Trimming removed 3 bases from V and 1 base from J, with 6 bases in between. CDR3 length: 13 amino acids. Germline V CDR1 and CDR2: MNHNS, SASEGT. This chain's CDR3 is CASSDQGNTEAFF. The CDR3 bases are TGTGCCAGCAGTGACCAGGGGAACACTGAAGCTTTCTTT.

This clone was seen a few times. V usage is TRBV11-3 and J usage is TRBJ2-1; 7 bases are shared with TRBD2. Germline V gene data show CDR1 as SGHNT and CDR2 as YENEEA. The CDR3 loop spans 15 amino acids. With 4 bases clipped from V and 0 bases from J, the junction kept 3 bases outside the gene matches. This chain's CDR3 is CASSWGGSSYNEQFF. The CDR3 region has the DNA TGTGCCAGCAGCTGGGGGGGGAGCTCCTACAATGAGCAGTTCTTC.

The genes are TRBV5-4 and TRBJ2-3, with 15 bases that match TRBD2. The CDR3 is 20 amino acids. CDR1 SGHNT and CDR2 YYREEE come from the germline V gene (reference sequence). Losses at the gene ends were 4 bases for V and 6 bases for J; bases not matched to a gene: 18. The CDR3 sequence: CASSPGLAGGTRLSGDTQYF. In nucleotides, the CDR3 is TGTGCCAGCAGCCCCGGACTAGCGGGAGGGACGAGGCTGTCGGGGGATACGCAGTATTTT.

The V and J genes are TRBV12-2 and TRBJ2-7. TRBV12-2 corresponds to a pseudogene. There are 14 residues in the CDR3. DNA of the CDR3: TGTGCAAGTCGCGACCGGGACGGTACCTACGAGCAGTACTTC. Its translation is CASRDRDGTYEQYF.

This clone was seen a single time. The chain uses TRBV11-2 and TRBJ1-2; no definite D call. In germline, CDR1 is SGHAT, CDR2 FQNNGV. The CDR3 totals 15 residues. The V and J ends lost 0 bases and 4 bases respectively, with 12 bases between them. The CDR3 spells CASSLDITVAYGYTF. CDR3 DNA: TGTGCCAGCAGCTTAGATATAACAGTTGCCTATGGCTACACCTTC. The full variable domain, completed using reference TRBV11-2 and TRBJ1-2, is EAGVAQSPRYKIIEKRQSVAFWCNPISGHATLYWYQQILGQGPKLLIQFQNNGVVDDSQLPKDRFSAERLKGVDSTLKIQPAKLEDSAVYLCASSLDITVAYGYTFGSGTRLTVV.

Only a few counts were recorded for this clone. The chain employs TRBV6-5 and TRBJ1-5, with TRBD1 identical over 10 bases. The junction had 2 bases not matched to a gene; V was cut back by 4 bases and J by 5 bases. Looked up from germline, CDR1 is MNHEY and CDR2 is SVGAGI. The CDR3 contains 14 residues. Here the CDR3 DNA reads TGTGCCAGCAGTTGGGGGACAGGGGATCAGCCCCAGCATTTT. This gives the protein CASSWGTGDQPQHF.

This clone has only one observation. Its ends do not fully match the called genes, so a read error is possible. Other DNA sequences within the sample encode an identical CDR3. The chain employs TRBV29-1 and TRBJ2-5, with TRBD2 matching 11 bases. This CDR3 has 18 residues. Germline lookup yields CDR1 SQVTM and CDR2 ANQGSEA. The CDR3 spells CSVEVLAGARMARETQYF. As DNA, the CDR3 is TGTAGCGTTGAAGTACTAGCGGGGGCCCGTATGGCACGAGAGACCCAGTACTTC. Looking up the rest from reference TRBV29-1 and TRBJ2-5 gives the full variable domain: SAVISQKPSRDICQRGTSLTIQCQVDSQVTMMFWYRQQPGQSLTLIATANQGSEATYESGFVIDKFPISRPNLTFSTLTVSNMSPEDSSIYLCSVEVLAGARMARETQYFGPGTRLLVL.

The CDR3 bases are TGTGCCAGCAGTGACACAGCTCCGATAGACAATGAGCAGTTCTTC. This codes for CASSDTAPIDNEQFF. The genes are TRBV6-6 and TRBJ2-1; D unclear. CDR1 is MNHNY, CDR2 SVGAGI, per germline (reference sequence). This CDR3 spans 15 amino acids. Trimming stripped 5 bases from V and 5 bases from J, with 16 bases between.

The chain combines TRBV11-2 with TRBJ2-1, with TRBD2 identical over 10 bases. V shed 5 bases and J 7 bases; nucleotides not matched to a gene: 14. Per the germline V gene, CDR1 is SGHAT and CDR2 is FQNNGV. This CDR3 spans 17 amino acids. CDR3 coding DNA: TGTGCCAGCAGCCAGGGGCTAGCGGGAGCCTCGGGGAATGAGCAGTTCTTC. Protein sequence: CASSQGLAGASGNEQFF.

This clone was detected only once. The chain joins TRBV5-5 to TRBJ2-1; the match to TRBD2 covers 9 bases. Trimming at V came to 0 bases and at J to 7 bases, leaving 8 bases not matched to a gene. Germline V gene data show CDR1 as SGHKS and CDR2 as YYEKEE (reference sequence). The CDR3 runs 16 residues. Here the CDR3 reads CASSLDTGTSINEQFF. CDR3 coding DNA: TGTGCCAGCAGCTTGGATACCGGGACTAGCATAAATGAGCAGTTCTTC.

The chain is built from TRBV27 and TRBJ2-7; D is undetermined. This CDR3 has 12 residues. V gave up 7 bases and J gave up 3 bases, with 10 bases separating them. CDR1 and CDR2 (germline): MNHEY, SMNVEV (reference sequence). CDR3 amino acids: CASKHLGYEQYF. DNA of the CDR3: TGTGCCAGCAAACACCTAGGCTACGAGCAGTACTTC.

The V call is TRBV18, the J call TRBJ2-6; D is unresolved. CDR1 and CDR2 (germline): KGHSH, LQKENI. This CDR3 has 16 amino acids. Trimming shortened V by 1 base and J by 2 bases, and 9 bases separated the two germline ends. The CDR3 protein is CASSPQGRPGANVLTF. The CDR3 DNA sequence: TGTGCCAGCTCACCACAGGGAAGACCTGGGGCCAACGTCCTGACTTTC.

The chain links TRBV6-5 to TRBJ1-5, with 12 bases aligning to TRBD1. The CDR3 has 14 amino acids. The germline CDR1 and CDR2 sequences are MNHEY and SVGAGI. Trimming took 6 bases from V and 6 from J; bases not matched to a gene: 3. The CDR3 DNA is TGTGCCAGCAGCCGGGACAGGGGGCTTCAGCCCCAGCATTTT. It encodes CASSRDRGLQPQHF.

The chain couples TRBV19 to TRBJ2-5; TRBD1 matches at 8 bases. Germline CDR1 reads LNHDA; CDR2 reads SQIVND (reference sequence). Trimming took 6 bases from V and 4 from J; bases not matched to a gene: 13. The CDR3 runs 16 residues. The CDR3 DNA reads TGTGCCAGTAGCCCTTCATGGACAGGGCGGGGAGAGACCCAGTACTTC. Protein: CASSPSWTGRGETQYF.

The chain links TRBV5-1 to TRBJ2-7; D gene uncertain. From germline, CDR1 is SGHRS and CDR2 YFSETQ. Trimming pared 3 bases from V and 2 bases from J, leaving 0 bases between. The CDR3 extends over 10 amino acids. The chain's CDR3 is CASSSYEQYF. The CDR3 DNA sequence: TGCGCCAGCAGCTCCTACGAGCAGTACTTC.